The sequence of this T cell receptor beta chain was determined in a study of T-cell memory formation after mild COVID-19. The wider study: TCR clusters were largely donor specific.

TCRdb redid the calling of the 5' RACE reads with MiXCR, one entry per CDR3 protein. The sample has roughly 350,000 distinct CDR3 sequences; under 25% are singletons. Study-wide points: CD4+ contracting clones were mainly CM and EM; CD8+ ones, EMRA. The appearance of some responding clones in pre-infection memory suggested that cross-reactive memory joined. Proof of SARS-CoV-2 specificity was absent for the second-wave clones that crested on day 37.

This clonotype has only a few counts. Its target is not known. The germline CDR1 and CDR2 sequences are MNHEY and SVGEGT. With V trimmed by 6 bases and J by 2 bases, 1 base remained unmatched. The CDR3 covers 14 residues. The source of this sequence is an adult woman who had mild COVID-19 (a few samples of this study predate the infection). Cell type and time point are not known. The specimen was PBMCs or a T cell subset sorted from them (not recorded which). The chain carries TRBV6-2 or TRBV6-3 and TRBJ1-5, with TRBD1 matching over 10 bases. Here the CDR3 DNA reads TGTGCCAGCAGGGGGACAGGGGGCAATCAGCCCCAGCATTTT. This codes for CASRGTGGNQPQHF.